These T cell receptor beta chains were read from a single sample in a study of T cell responses to AZD1222 COVID-19 vaccine. TCRdb's table, derived via immunoSEQ multiplex PCR, lists solely in-frame clones and lacks some. The sample lists 150,000 to 200,000 clones, around 93% occurring once. The material sequenced was peripheral blood, taken on day 0 of AZD1222 vaccination. These receptors all come from an adult in good health. CDR3s include the opening cysteine and the closing phenylalanine or tryptophan. D genes are given only for firm matches. Clone size is given for some rows only: seen once, a few or many times, or a class if the clone is expanded.

j_gene,abundance,d_gene,v_gene,CDR3nt,CDR3aa
TRBJ1-4,-,-,TRBV6-1,TGTGCCAGCAGTGAAGCGCTGAAAGGCCTTAATGAAAAACTGTTTTTT,CASSEALKGLNEKLFF
TRBJ2-1,-,TRBD2,TRBV30,TGTGCCTGGAGTGGAGGACTAGCGGGAGGGAATGAGCAGTTCTTC,CAWSGGLAGGNEQFF
TRBJ2-1,-,-,TRBV7-9,TGTGCCAGCAGCACCGGGTGGAGATATGAGCAGTTCTTC,CASSTGWRYEQFF
TRBJ2-3,once,-,TRBV5-1,TGCGCCAGCAGCCCCCCGGGGCAGGGGTCAGATACGCAGTATTTT,CASSPPGQGSDTQYF
TRBJ1-4,-,TRBD1,TRBV5-1,TGCGCCAGCAGCTTGGCAGGGGGCTCGGGAGAAAAACTGTTTTTT,CASSLAGGSGEKLFF
TRBJ2-7,-,-,TRBV11-2,TGTGCCAGCAGCTGGACGTACGAGCAGTACTTC,CASSWTYEQYF
TRBJ2-3,-,-,TRBV20-1,TGCAGTGCTACCCTCCAGGATACGCAGTATTTT,CSATLQDTQYF
TRBJ1-1,few,-,TRBV6-6,TGTGCCAGCAGTTACGCGAACACTGAAGCTTTCTTT,CASSYANTEAFF
TRBJ2-3,-,TRBD2,TRBV19,TGTGCCAGTAGTACTAGCGGAAGCACAGATACGCAGTATTTT,CASSTSGSTDTQYF
TRBJ1-2,-,TRBD1,TRBV5-5,TGTGCCAGCAGGAACCGGGACAGGGGACACTATGGCTACACCTTC,CASRNRDRGHYGYTF
TRBJ2-7,-,-,TRBV7-2,TGTGCCAGCAGCTACTGGGGCACAACCTACGAGCAGTACTTC,CASSYWGTTYEQYF
TRBJ2-1,-,TRBD2,TRBV6-1,TGTGCCAGCAGTGAAGGGGGGACTAGCGTCAATGAGCAGTTCTTC,CASSEGGTSVNEQFF
TRBJ1-4,-,-,TRBV28,TGTGCCAGCAAGACGTCCTTAAGGAATGAAAAACTGTTTTTT,CASKTSLRNEKLFF
TRBJ2-1,-,TRBD2,TRBV11-2,TGTGCCAGCAGCTTATATCGGGAGGGCCCCTACAATGAGCAGTTCTTC,CASSLYREGPYNEQFF
TRBJ2-1,-,-,TRBV25-1,TGTGCCAGCAGTGAATCCCGGTGGTTCTTC,CASSESRWFF
TRBJ2-6,-,-,TRBV5-4,TGTGCCAGCAGCACTAGCCCCACTTCTGTGGCCAACGTCCTGACTTTC,CASSTSPTSVANVLTF
TRBJ2-3,-,-,TRBV7-9,TGTGCCAGCAGCTTAGCGGGAGGACCAGGAGATACGCAGTATTTT,CASSLAGGPGDTQYF
TRBJ2-7,-,TRBD1,TRBV2,TGTGCCAGCAGTGAACCCCCGGGACAGGTGACCTCCTACGAGCAGTACTTC,CASSEPPGQVTSYEQYF
TRBJ2-3,-,-,TRBV30,TGTGCCTGGAGCCTCCCTCAGTATACGCAGTATTTT,CAWSLPQYTQYF
TRBJ2-3,-,-,TRBV4-1,TGCGCCAGCAGCCCCTCGGTTAGGCCAGATACGCAGTATTTT,CASSPSVRPDTQYF
TRBJ2-2,-,TRBD2,TRBV5-1,TGCGCCAGCAGCTCAAGCGGGAGGGCCACCGGGGAGCTGTTTTTT,CASSSSGRATGELFF
TRBJ2-5,-,TRBD1,TRBV10-2,TGCGCCAGCAGTGAGTTAGGTCCGGGACAGAGAGTCCAGTACTTC,CASSELGPGQRVQYF
TRBJ2-1,-,-,TRBV25-1,TGTGCCAGCAGTGAATATCCCAGCGAAGGAACGGCGCAGTTCTTC,CASSEYPSEGTAQFF
TRBJ2-2,-,-,TRBV6-5,TGTGCCAGCAGTTACAATGGACCAACCGGGGAGCTGTTTTTT,CASSYNGPTGELFF
TRBJ1-5,-,-,TRBV6-1,TGTGCCAGCAGTGGGCGACAGCAGTATAGCAATCAGCCCCAGCATTTT,CASSGRQQYSNQPQHF
TRBJ1-6,-,-,TRBV25-1,TGTGCCAGCAGCTGGGGATTATCGACAGTCGGCGGTTCACCCCTCCACTTT,CASSWGLSTVGGSPLHF
TRBJ1-4,-,-,TRBV27,TGTGCCAGCAGTTTCACGGGTAATGAAAAACTGTTTTTT,CASSFTGNEKLFF
TRBJ1-2,-,-,TRBV20-1,TGCAGTGCTAGTCCCCCCCCTCACTATGGCTACACCTTC,CSASPPPHYGYTF